The 30 T cell receptor beta chains below all came from one sample that was sequenced in a study of cytomegalovirus exposure and HLA in healthy donors. The PCR had 60 Vbeta and 13 Jbeta primers. Here immunoSEQ multiplex PCR was the method, and the copy in TCRdb shows in-frame clones only, minus some. The table includes about 210,000 clones, about three quarters detected once. The sequenced sample was PBMCs. The receptor set was obtained from a male donor in good health and CMV-seronegative.

The chain combines TRBV10-3 with TRBJ1-2; D is uncertain. The CDR3 is 17 amino acids. Between the trimmed V and J ends, which lost 2 bases and 4 bases, there was a span of 20 bases. Germline V gene data show CDR1 as ENHRY and CDR2 as SYGVKD. This CDR3 is CAISEIRTTTPGYGYTF. DNA of the CDR3: TGTGCCATCAGTGAGATACGGACTACAACTCCAGGCTATGGCTACACCTTC.

The chain is built from TRBV7-6 and TRBJ2-2, with 7 bases lining up with TRBD2. Germline V lookup: CDR1 SGHVS, CDR2 FNYEAQ. The CDR3 loop spans 16 amino acids. V dropped 4 bases and J dropped 4; count of bases not matched to a gene: 9. The CDR3 sequence is CASSSRLGGGTGELFF. The CDR3 DNA sequence: TGTGCCAGCAGCTCAAGGCTAGGCGGGGGCACCGGGGAGCTGTTTTTT.

The genes are TRBV7-2 and TRBJ2-7; D ambiguous. Trimming stripped 2 bases from V and 0 bases from J, with 11 bases between. Per the germline V gene, CDR1 is SGHTA and CDR2 is FQGNSA. The CDR3 length is 15 residues. This CDR3 reads CASSLSMAVSYEQYF. As DNA, the CDR3 is TGTGCCAGCAGCTTATCGATGGCAGTCTCCTACGAGCAGTACTTC.

The rearrangement uses TRBV7-9 and TRBJ1-2; TRBD1 might be the D (5 bases). Germline V gene lookup returns CDR1 SEHNR and CDR2 FQNEAQ (reference sequence). CDR3 length: 14 amino acids. V lost 2 bases to trimming and J lost 8 bases, with 15 bases between them. CDR3 in DNA: TGTGCCAGCAGCTTAATGGCAGGGACTCGGGGCTACACCTTC. Its translation is CASSLMAGTRGYTF.

V and J are TRBV5-4 and TRBJ2-7; D unresolved. The germline V gene encodes CDR1 SGHNT and CDR2 YYREEE (reference sequence). V shed 3 bases and J shed 3 bases, with 4 bases lying between them. The CDR3 runs to 11 residues. The CDR3 DNA follows: TGTGCCAGCAGCTCCGTCTACGAGCAGTACTTC. Translating it yields CASSSVYEQYF.

The V and J genes are TRBV28 and TRBJ2-5; tentative D call: TRBD1 (5 bases). The V gene's germline CDR1 is MDHEN and CDR2 SYDVKM. The CDR3 loop spans 15 amino acids. The germline V and J ends were trimmed by 6 bases and 5 bases, with 19 bases remaining between them. The CDR3: CASRGEKGLGETQYF. The CDR3 coding sequence is TGTGCCAGCAGGGGTGAAAAGGGGTTGGGGGAGACCCAGTACTTC.

V is TRBV11-1 and J is TRBJ1-4, with D tentatively TRBD1 (5 bases). CDR1 and CDR2 from the germline V gene are SGHAT and FQDESV (reference sequence). This CDR3 region has 14 residues. The V end lost 2 bases, the J end lost 8 bases, and 12 bases lay between the germline ends. CDR3 sequence (DNA): TGTGCCAGCAGCTTAATTCCAGGGAACGAAAAACTGTTTTTT. Protein: CASSLIPGNEKLFF.

The rearrangement joins TRBV7-9 to TRBJ1-6; tentative D call: TRBD1 (5 bases). The CDR3 runs 14 residues. In germline, CDR1 is SEHNR, CDR2 FQNEAQ (reference sequence). The germline V and J ends were trimmed by 1 base and 8 bases, with 9 bases remaining between them. In DNA, the CDR3 is TGTGCCAGCAGCTTAGGCGGGGGAGATTCACCCCTCCACTTT. Amino acids: CASSLGGGDSPLHF.

The CDR3 is CASRGTGQGIRGYTF. In DNA, the CDR3 is TGTGCCAGCAGAGGTACGGGACAGGGGATCAGAGGCTACACCTTC. The V and J genes are TRBV28 and TRBJ1-2; 10 nucleotides match TRBD1. This CDR3 comprises 15 residues. The J segment lost 8 bases and the V segment lost 6 bases, leaving 12 bases of the junction unmatched. Germline-derived CDR1 and CDR2 are MDHEN and SYDVKM.

The rearrangement joins TRBV7-2 to TRBJ2-5, with 9 bases aligning to TRBD2. The V and J ends lost 2 bases and 1 base, in that order; junction bases with no gene match: 5. Germline V gene sequence: CDR1 SGHTA, CDR2 FQGNSA. CDR3 length equals 16 residues. CDR3: CASSLSAGGRQETQYF. The CDR3 bases are TGTGCCAGCAGCTTATCAGCGGGAGGTCGCCAAGAGACCCAGTACTTC.

The CDR3 DNA reads as TGTGCCAGCAGCCCCCGGAGGGGATTGGCGGGATACGAGCAGTACTTC. This codes for CASSPRRGLAGYEQYF. The chain links TRBV27 to TRBJ2-5, with TRBD2 as a possible D gene (6 bases). The J call may not be correct, given that the DNA end is closer to TRBJ2-7. This CDR3 has 16 amino acids. Germline values: CDR1 MNHEY, CDR2 SMNVEV (reference sequence).

The rearrangement links TRBV7-9 to TRBJ2-7; D is possibly TRBD1 (7 bases). CDR3 length: 15 amino acids. V was clipped by 3 bases and J by 0 bases, with 12 bases between them. CDR1 is SEHNR, CDR2 FQNEAQ, per germline (reference sequence). The CDR3 nucleotides read TGTGCCAGCAGCTTCACAGGGGAGGCCTCCTACGAGCAGTACTTC. Translation gives CASSFTGEASYEQYF.

The genes are TRBV28 and TRBJ2-2, with TRBD1 matching over 9 bases. Germline loops: CDR1 MDHEN, CDR2 SYDVKM. With 11 bases clipped from V and 8 bases from J, the junction kept 12 bases outside the gene matches. The CDR3 contains 14 residues. In nucleotides, the CDR3 is TGTGCCCACGGGCGGACAGGGGACTCTGGGGAGCTGTTTTTT. Protein: CAHGRTGDSGELFF.

This chain joins TRBV7-2 and TRBJ1-2; 9 bases align to TRBD1. This CDR3 spans 15 amino acids. Trimming at V came to 5 bases and at J to 4 bases, leaving 8 bases not matched to a gene. Germline V gene data show CDR1 as SGHTA and CDR2 as FQGNSA. The DNA of the CDR3 is TGTGCCAGCAGCCGAGATGGGACAGGGACCTATGGCTACACCTTC. Its translation is CASSRDGTGTYGYTF.

This clone was seen a single time. The V and J genes are TRBV4-1 and TRBJ1-6, with D unclear. The CDR3 extends over 16 amino acids. Germline CDR1 reads MGHRA; CDR2 reads YSYEKL. Trimming took 7 bases from V and 6 from J, leaving 19 bases between them. The DNA for the CDR3 is TGCGCCAGCACTTCATCCCTCCAGGTGGCTAATTCACCCCTCCACTTT. Amino acid sequence: CASTSSLQVANSPLHF.

The chain recombines TRBV5-4 with TRBJ2-2; 7 nucleotides line up with TRBD1. CDR1 is SGHNT, CDR2 YYREEE, per germline (reference sequence). The CDR3 runs to 14 residues. Trimming removed 3 bases from V and 6 bases from J; junction bases left unmatched: 5. The CDR3 region is CASSYTGDAGELFF. The CDR3 nucleotides read TGTGCCAGCAGCTATACAGGGGACGCCGGGGAGCTGTTTTTT.

The chain uses TRBV5-6 and TRBJ1-4, with 9 positions matching TRBD1. The V and J ends lost 2 bases and 8 bases, in that order; junction bases with no gene match: 4. Germline V gene sequence: CDR1 SGHDT, CDR2 YYEEEE. The CDR3 spans 14 residues. As DNA, the CDR3 is TGTGCCAGCAGCTTACAGGGGGCGCAGGAAAAACTGTTTTTT. This codes for CASSLQGAQEKLFF. Looking up the rest from reference TRBV5-6 and TRBJ1-4 gives the full variable domain: DAGVTQSPTHLIKTRGQQVTLRCSPKSGHDTVSWYQQALGQGPQFIFQYYEEEERQRGNFPDRFSGHQFPNYSSELNVNALLLGDSALYLCASSLQGAQEKLFFGSGTQLSVL.

The sample holds a few counts of this clone. The chain has TRBV5-8 and TRBJ1-2; D not resolved. Germline V gives CDR1 SGHTS, CDR2 YDEGEE. This CDR3 has 14 amino acids. V was shortened by 4 bases and J by 2 bases, with 12 bases between the two germline ends. The CDR3 bases are TGTGCCAGCAGCCTGACAAGTAGAAACTATGGCTACACCTTC. Protein product: CASSLTSRNYGYTF.

The chain employs TRBV28 and TRBJ2-3, with D possibly being TRBD1 (6 bases). Germline-derived CDR1 and CDR2 are MDHEN and SYDVKM. This CDR3 spans 15 amino acids. Trimming stripped 5 bases from V and 4 bases from J, with 16 bases between. This chain's CDR3 is CASSPTGRGADTQYF. The CDR3, as DNA: TGTGCCAGCAGTCCCACAGGGCGAGGTGCAGATACGCAGTATTTT.

The rearrangement uses TRBV6-5 and TRBJ2-7; no reliable D call. The CDR3 loop spans 13 amino acids. Between the trimmed V and J ends, which lost 0 bases and 4 bases, there was a span of 7 bases. CDR1 and CDR2 from the germline V gene are MNHEY and SVGAGI. For the CDR3, the DNA is TGTGCCAGCAGTTACTCGTACGGTTACGAGCAGTACTTC. Amino acids: CASSYSYGYEQYF.

In nucleotides, the CDR3 is TGTGCCAGCAGCTTGTTTGGGACAGGGGCCTCCGGGGAGCTGTTTTTT. Its translation is CASSLFGTGASGELFF. The chain uses TRBV5-6 and TRBJ2-2; 10 nucleotides line up with TRBD1. The J segment lost 6 bases and the V segment lost 1 base, leaving 6 bases of the junction unmatched. From germline, CDR1 is SGHDT and CDR2 YYEEEE. This CDR3 has 16 residues.

This chain links TRBV27 with TRBJ1-2, with 8 nucleotides matching TRBD1. From germline, CDR1 is MNHEY and CDR2 SMNVEV (reference sequence). CDR3 size: 17 residues. J was trimmed by 5 bases and V by 5 bases; bases with no gene match: 16. CDR3 DNA sequence: TGTGCCAGCAGTCCCCTAGGACAGGGCGGAAAACAGTATGGCTACACCTTC. It codes for CASSPLGQGGKQYGYTF.

The chain employs TRBV5-1 and TRBJ2-6; 7 bases align to TRBD1. CDR3 length: 17 residues. In germline, CDR1 is SGHRS, CDR2 YFSETQ. J was trimmed by 2 bases and V by 2 bases; bases with no gene match: 7. This chain's CDR3 is CASSLQGLGAGANVLTF. The CDR3 nucleotides read TGCGCCAGCAGCTTACAGGGGCTGGGAGCTGGGGCCAACGTCCTGACTTTC.

This chain connects TRBV28 to TRBJ2-7; TRBD1 might be the D (5 bases). The germline gives CDR1 MDHEN, CDR2 SYDVKM. This CDR3 is built from 13 residues. V lost 6 bases and J 0 bases, leaving 9 bases between the germline ends. CDR3 nucleotides: TGTGCCAGCAGAGTCCAGGGCTCCTACGAGCAGTACTTC. Its translation is CASRVQGSYEQYF.

The chain employs TRBV6-5 and TRBJ2-7; a possible D gene is TRBD2 (7 bases). CDR1 is MNHEY and CDR2 is SVGAGI in the germline V gene. V was cut by 2 bases and J by 7 bases, with 18 bases left in between. The CDR3 runs to 15 residues. CDR3 amino acids: CASSYALRGRGEQYF. The CDR3 region has the DNA TGTGCCAGCAGTTACGCCCTGCGGGGGCGTGGAGAGCAGTACTTC.

The rearrangement uses TRBV9 and TRBJ2-7, with D possibly being TRBD2 (6 bases). The germline V gene has CDR1 SGDLS and CDR2 YYNGEE. CDR3 length: 13 amino acids. The V end was cut by 0 bases, the J end by 5 bases, with 9 bases between. CDR3 nucleotides: TGTGCCAGCAGCGTAGCCGGGAGTGACGAGCAGTACTTC. Translated: CASSVAGSDEQYF.

The gene calls are TRBV5-4 and TRBJ2-3; 11 nucleotides line up with TRBD2. Germline V gene lookup returns CDR1 SGHNT and CDR2 YYREEE (reference sequence). The CDR3 totals 18 residues. Unmatched junction bases numbered 7, after V lost 0 bases and J lost 1 base. In DNA form, the CDR3 reads TGTGCCAGCAGCTTGGGAGCGGCTAGCGGGGGGCGCACAGATACGCAGTATTTT. This sequence encodes CASSLGAASGGRTDTQYF.

The V and J genes are TRBV28 and TRBJ1-2; perhaps TRBD1 as D (6 bases). The CDR3 is 14 amino acids. V dropped 6 bases and J dropped 2 bases, with 13 bases sitting between them. Germline CDR1 is MDHEN and CDR2 is SYDVKM. The CDR3 DNA reads TGTGCCAGCAGCCCCGCAGGACAGAACTATGGCTACACCTTC. It yields the protein CASSPAGQNYGYTF.

This clone was seen just once. V gene TRBV7-2 combines with J gene TRBJ1-6; TRBD1 might be the D (6 bases). Germline CDR1 reads SGHTA; CDR2 reads FQGNSA. This CDR3 has 14 residues. V lost 5 bases and J lost 5, with 10 bases in between. The CDR3 region has the DNA TGTGCCAGCAGCAACGGACAGAATAATTCACCCCTCCACTTT. It encodes CASSNGQNNSPLHF.

J is TRBJ1-4 and V is TRBV10-3; 7 bases map to TRBD1. Trimming at V came to 4 bases and at J to 2 bases, leaving 7 bases not matched to a gene. The CDR3 has 16 amino acids. Germline CDR1 and CDR2: ENHRY and SYGVKD. The CDR3 reads CAISGTDRVTNEKLFF. The CDR3 DNA reads TGTGCCATCAGTGGGACCGACAGGGTGACTAATGAAAAACTGTTTTTT.